These T cell receptor beta chains were read from a single sample in a study of OX40 agonist ivuxolimab in advanced cancers. The protocol was immunoSEQ multiplex PCR, while the TCRdb copy is restricted to in-frame clones and leaves out a portion. The sample carries about 37,000 clones, 80% to 90% recorded once. The source was CD4+ or CD8+ T cells sorted from blood, collected in a trial of the OX40 agonist ivuxolimab. These receptors were obtained from an adult with an advanced solid tumor such as melanoma, head and neck, liver or kidney cancer. CDR3s include the opening cysteine and the closing phenylalanine or tryptophan. Fields, in order: CDR3 protein, CDR3 DNA, clone size, D gene, V gene, J gene. A D gene is named only where the DNA matches it firmly. Expanded clones are given a class, and other clones once, few, many or no size at all.

CASSGEWGGAYEQYF	TGTGCCAGCAGCGGAGAGTGGGGGGGCGCCTACGAGCAGTACTTC	-	-	TRBV9	TRBJ2-7
CASSQGVTTSTDTQYF	TGTGCCAGCAGCCAAGGGGTGACCACTAGCACAGATACGCAGTATTTT	-	-	TRBV14	TRBJ2-3
CASSQDPTNSLSGNTIYF	TGCGCCAGCAGCCAAGATCCCACCAACAGCCTCTCTGGAAACACCATATATTTT	-	-	TRBV4-1	TRBJ1-3
CASSLISTDTQYF	TGTGCCAGCAGCCTAATTAGCACAGATACGCAGTATTTT	-	-	TRBV7-6	TRBJ2-3
CASSLVGNEQFF	TGTGCCAGCAGCTTAGTAGGCAATGAGCAGTTCTTC	-	-	TRBV7-9	TRBJ2-1
CASSLGDRQPQHF	TGTGCCAGCAGCTTGGGGGACAGACAGCCCCAGCATTTT	few	TRBD1	TRBV11-2	TRBJ1-5
CASSQGSGNEQFF	TGTGCCAGCAGTCAAGGTAGTGGAAATGAGCAGTTCTTC	-	-	TRBV2	TRBJ2-1
CASSLVSGSSYEQYF	TGCGCCAGCAGCTTGGTCAGCGGGAGCTCCTACGAGCAGTACTTC	few	TRBD2	TRBV5-1	TRBJ2-7
CASSRWGGPNGEAFF	TGTGCCAGTAGTAGATGGGGGGGCCCTAACGGTGAAGCTTTCTTT	medium-sized	-	TRBV19	TRBJ1-1
CASSWTSWSETQYF	TGCGCCAGCAGCTGGACTAGTTGGTCAGAGACCCAGTACTTC	-	TRBD2	TRBV5-1	TRBJ2-5
CSVRWGALKGGELFF	TGCAGCGTCCGGTGGGGGGCGTTGAAGGGCGGGGAGCTGTTTTTT	-	-	TRBV29-1	TRBJ2-2
CASSLTTAGGMYNEQFF	TGTGCCAGCAGCTTAACGACGGCGGGGGGTATGTACAATGAGCAGTTCTTC	-	TRBD2	TRBV7-3	TRBJ2-1
CASSPLGPLGEQYF	TGTGCCAGCAGCCCGTTAGGGCCGCTGGGCGAGCAGTACTTC	-	-	TRBV14	TRBJ2-7
CATGQYPGNTIYF	TGTGCCACTGGACAATATCCTGGAAACACCATATATTTT	-	-	TRBV19	TRBJ1-3
CASSFASTEAFF	TGTGCCAGCAGCTTCGCCAGCACTGAAGCTTTCTTT	-	-	TRBV7-9	TRBJ1-1
CASSPPGGGLQETQYF	TGTGCCAGCAGCCCCCCAGGGGGCGGCCTCCAAGAGACCCAGTACTTC	-	TRBD1	TRBV7-9	TRBJ2-5
CASSGTGQETQYF	TGTGCCAGCAGCGGGACAGGGCAAGAGACCCAGTACTTC	-	TRBD1	TRBV9	TRBJ2-5
CASNLLGQGGQETQYF	TGTGCCAGCAACCTCCTGGGACAGGGGGGGCAAGAGACCCAGTACTTC	-	TRBD1	TRBV7-2	TRBJ2-5
CASSFWGIGTEAFF	TGTGCCAGCAGTTTTTGGGGGATAGGCACTGAAGCTTTCTTT	-	-	TRBV27	TRBJ1-1
CASRSGTGLQETQYF	TGTGCCAGCAGGTCTGGGACAGGGCTACAAGAGACCCAGTACTTC	-	TRBD1	TRBV4-2	TRBJ2-5
CASSEAQGAGNTIYF	TGTGCCAGCAGTGAAGCACAGGGTGCAGGAAACACCATATATTTT	few	-	TRBV2	TRBJ1-3
CASSTQGFEQYF	TGTGCCAGCAGCACCCAGGGGTTCGAGCAGTACTTC	-	-	TRBV11-2	TRBJ2-7
CASTFGVTKGSYNEQFF	TGTGCCAGCACCTTCGGGGTGACGAAGGGCTCCTACAATGAGCAGTTCTTC	-	-	TRBV5-8	TRBJ2-1
CASSEPWTGIETQYF	TGTGCCAGCAGTGAACCCTGGACAGGGATCGAGACCCAGTACTTC	-	TRBD1	TRBV6-1	TRBJ2-5
CASSGVRGRYEQYF	TGTGCCAGCAGTGGAGTCAGGGGGCGATACGAGCAGTACTTC	-	TRBD1	TRBV2	TRBJ2-7
CASSPTRGADTQYF	TGTGCCAGCTCACCAACACGGGGCGCAGATACGCAGTATTTT	-	-	TRBV18	TRBJ2-3
CASTSGQGGFYEQYF	TGTGCCAGCACCTCGGGACAGGGGGGATTCTACGAGCAGTACTTC	-	TRBD1	TRBV2	TRBJ2-7
CASSQERGQLKLFF	TGCGCCAGCAGCCAAGAAAGGGGACAGCTAAAACTGTTTTTT	-	TRBD1	TRBV4-1	TRBJ1-4
CASSFGTGMVGYTF	TGTGCCAGCAGCTTCGGGACAGGAATGGTCGGCTACACCTTC	-	TRBD1	TRBV7-2	TRBJ1-2
CASSQSLSEQFF	TGTGCCAGCAGCCAATCACTAAGTGAGCAGTTCTTC	-	-	TRBV11-3	TRBJ2-1
CASSERGIYSNQPQHF	TGTGCCAGCAGTGAAAGAGGGATCTATAGCAATCAGCCCCAGCATTTT	-	-	TRBV2	TRBJ1-5
CASSWDRANLGGYTF	TGTGCCAGCAGCTGGGACAGGGCCAATTTGGGTGGCTACACCTTC	-	TRBD1	TRBV27	TRBJ1-2
CASRGTLGSNQPQHF	TGTGCCAGCAGAGGGACGTTGGGTAGCAATCAGCCCCAGCATTTT	-	-	TRBV6-1	TRBJ1-5
CASSSVTGPEAFF	TGCGCCAGCAGCTCAGTGACAGGACCTGAAGCTTTCTTT	-	-	TRBV5-1	TRBJ1-1
CASSPPVGAPGTGELFF	TGTGCCAGCTCACCACCGGTGGGGGCGCCTGGCACCGGGGAGCTGTTTTTT	-	-	TRBV18	TRBJ2-2
CSASAAGGTYGYTF	TGCAGCGCCTCCGCCGCGGGCGGGACCTATGGCTACACCTTC	once	-	TRBV29-1	TRBJ1-2
CASSPQQNTEAFF	TGTGCCAGCTCACCACAACAGAACACTGAAGCTTTCTTT	-	-	TRBV18	TRBJ1-1
CASSSGGNTIYF	TGTGCCAGCAGCTCGGGGGGAAACACCATATATTTT	-	-	TRBV7-3	TRBJ1-3
CASSSDRANVLTF	TGCGCCAGCAGTTCCGACAGGGCCAACGTCCTGACTTTC	-	-	TRBV5-1	TRBJ2-6
CAISDPLDRDSNQPQHF	TGTGCCATCAGTGACCCTCTCGATCGGGATAGCAATCAGCCCCAGCATTTT	-	-	TRBV10-3	TRBJ1-5
CASSSIGGRHRPNYGYTF	TGCGCCAGCAGCTCCATTGGGGGCAGACATCGTCCTAACTATGGCTACACCTTC	-	-	TRBV5-1	TRBJ1-2
CASGLTSRGLLIGETQYF	TGTGCTAGTGGTTTGACTTCCCGTGGACTCTTAATTGGAGAGACCCAGTACTTC	-	-	TRBV12-5	TRBJ2-5
CASSATQGAGGETQYF	TGTGCCAGCAGCGCTACTCAGGGGGCAGGGGGAGAGACCCAGTACTTC	-	TRBD1	TRBV9	TRBJ2-5
CSVEDWGNRVADTQYF	TGCAGCGTTGAAGATTGGGGGAACAGGGTGGCAGATACGCAGTATTTT	-	-	TRBV29-1	TRBJ2-3
CASSHSGGPGTGELFF	TGTGCCAGCAGCCACTCTGGAGGGCCCGGTACCGGGGAGCTGTTTTTT	once	-	TRBV4-2	TRBJ2-2
CASSNLGVRWVFMNTEAFF	TGTGCCAGTAGTAACCTGGGGGTCCGCTGGGTGTTCATGAACACTGAAGCTTTCTTT	-	-	TRBV19	TRBJ1-1
CASSFEVIVRDRDEQYF	TGTGCCAGCAGCTTCGAGGTTATAGTCAGGGATAGGGACGAGCAGTACTTC	-	-	TRBV11-3	TRBJ2-7
CASSLGVSSYNEQFF	TGCGCCAGCAGCTTGGGGGTGAGCTCCTACAATGAGCAGTTCTTC	-	-	TRBV5-1	TRBJ2-1
CAWSVKGTEEKLFF	TGTGCCTGGAGTGTAAAGGGGACAGAAGAAAAACTGTTTTTT	-	TRBD1	TRBV30	TRBJ1-4
CASSLTGGSDTEAFF	TGCGCCAGCAGCTTAACAGGGGGATCGGACACTGAAGCTTTCTTT	-	TRBD1	TRBV5-1	TRBJ1-1
CAISRGTVYEKLFF	TGTGCCATCTCCCGAGGGACGGTTTACGAAAAACTGTTTTTT	-	-	TRBV10-3	TRBJ1-4
CASSFLGLADYNEQFF	TGCGCCAGCAGCTTTTTAGGGCTAGCGGATTACAATGAGCAGTTCTTC	-	TRBD2	TRBV5-1	TRBJ2-1